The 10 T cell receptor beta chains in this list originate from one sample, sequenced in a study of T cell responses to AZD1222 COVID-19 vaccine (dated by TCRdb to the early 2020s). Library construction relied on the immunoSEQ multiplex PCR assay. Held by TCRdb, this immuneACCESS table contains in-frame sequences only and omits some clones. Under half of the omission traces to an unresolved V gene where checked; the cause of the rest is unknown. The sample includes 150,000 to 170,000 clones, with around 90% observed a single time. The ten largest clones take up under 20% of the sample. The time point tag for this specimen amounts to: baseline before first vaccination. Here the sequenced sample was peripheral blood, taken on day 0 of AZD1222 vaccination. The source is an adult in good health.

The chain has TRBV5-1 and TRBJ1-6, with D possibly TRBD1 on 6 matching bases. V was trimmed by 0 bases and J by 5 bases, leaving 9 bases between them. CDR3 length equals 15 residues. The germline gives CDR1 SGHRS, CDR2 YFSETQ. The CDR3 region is CASSLEGGNNSPLHF. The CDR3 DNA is TGCGCCAGCAGCTTGGAAGGGGGAAATAATTCACCCCTCCACTTT. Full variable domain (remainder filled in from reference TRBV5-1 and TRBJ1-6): KAGVTQTPRYLIKTRGQQVTLSCSPISGHRSVSWYQQTPGQGLQFLFEYFSETQRNKGNFPGRFSGRQFSNSRSEMNVSTLELGDSALYLCASSLEGGNNSPLHFGNGTRLTVT.

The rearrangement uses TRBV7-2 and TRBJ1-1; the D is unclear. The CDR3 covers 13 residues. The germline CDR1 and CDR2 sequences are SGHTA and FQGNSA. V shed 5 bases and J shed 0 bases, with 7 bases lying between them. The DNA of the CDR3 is TGTGCCAGCAGCCGCGATATGAACACTGAAGCTTTCTTT. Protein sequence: CASSRDMNTEAFF.

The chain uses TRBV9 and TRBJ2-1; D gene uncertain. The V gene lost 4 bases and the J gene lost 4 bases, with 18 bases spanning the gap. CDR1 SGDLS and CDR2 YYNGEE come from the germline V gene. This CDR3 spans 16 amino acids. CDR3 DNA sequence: TGTGCCAGCAGCCTCGCCGGACGGGCCACTTACAATGAGCAGTTCTTC. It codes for CASSLAGRATYNEQFF.

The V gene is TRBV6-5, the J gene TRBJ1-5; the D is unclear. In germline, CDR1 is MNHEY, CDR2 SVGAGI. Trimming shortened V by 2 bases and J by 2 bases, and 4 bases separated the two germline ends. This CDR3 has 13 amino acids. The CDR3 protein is CASSYRGNQPQHF. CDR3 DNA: TGTGCCAGCAGTTACAGGGGCAATCAGCCCCAGCATTTT.

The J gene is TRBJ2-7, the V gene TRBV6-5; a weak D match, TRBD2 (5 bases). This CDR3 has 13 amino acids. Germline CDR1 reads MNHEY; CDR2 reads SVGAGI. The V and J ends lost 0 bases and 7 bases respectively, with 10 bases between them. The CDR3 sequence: CASSYSRTYEQYF. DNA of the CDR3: TGTGCCAGCAGTTACTCAAGGACTTATGAGCAGTACTTC.

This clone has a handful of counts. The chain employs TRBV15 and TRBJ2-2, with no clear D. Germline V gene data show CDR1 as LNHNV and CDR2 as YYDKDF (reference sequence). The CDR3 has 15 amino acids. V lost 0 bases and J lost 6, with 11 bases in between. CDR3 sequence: CATSRDRESAGELFF. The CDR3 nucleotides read TGTGCCACCAGCAGAGATAGAGAATCGGCCGGGGAGCTGTTTTTT.

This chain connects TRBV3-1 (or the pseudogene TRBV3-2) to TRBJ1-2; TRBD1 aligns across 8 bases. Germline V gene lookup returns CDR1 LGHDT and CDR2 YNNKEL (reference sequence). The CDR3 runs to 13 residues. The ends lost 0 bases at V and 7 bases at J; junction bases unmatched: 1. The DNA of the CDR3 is TGTGCCAGCAGCCAAGAACAGGGGGTTGGCTACACCTTC. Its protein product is CASSQEQGVGYTF.

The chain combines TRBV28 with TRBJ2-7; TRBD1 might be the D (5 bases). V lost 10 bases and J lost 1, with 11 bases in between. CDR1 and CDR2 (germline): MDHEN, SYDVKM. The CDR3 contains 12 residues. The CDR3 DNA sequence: TGTGCCATAAACAGACAGTCCTACGAGCAGTACTTC. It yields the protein CAINRQSYEQYF.

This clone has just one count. The CDR3 DNA reads TGTGCCAGTAGTAAGCAACAGGGGGCAACTAATGAAAAACTGTTTTTT. Encoded protein: CASSKQQGATNEKLFF. This rearrangement joins TRBV19 to TRBJ1-4; 8 bases line up with TRBD1. CDR3 length equals 16 residues. Trimming cost V 4 bases and J 0 bases; bases outside gene matches: 4. Germline values: CDR1 LNHDA, CDR2 SQIVND (reference sequence).

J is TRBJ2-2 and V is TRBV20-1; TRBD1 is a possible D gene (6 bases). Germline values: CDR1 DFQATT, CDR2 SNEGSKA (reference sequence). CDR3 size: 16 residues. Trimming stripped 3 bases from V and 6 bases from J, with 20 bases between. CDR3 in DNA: TGCAGTGCTAGTAGCCAGGGGCCTTGGGCGGCCGGGGAGCTGTTTTTT. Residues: CSASSQGPWAAGELFF.